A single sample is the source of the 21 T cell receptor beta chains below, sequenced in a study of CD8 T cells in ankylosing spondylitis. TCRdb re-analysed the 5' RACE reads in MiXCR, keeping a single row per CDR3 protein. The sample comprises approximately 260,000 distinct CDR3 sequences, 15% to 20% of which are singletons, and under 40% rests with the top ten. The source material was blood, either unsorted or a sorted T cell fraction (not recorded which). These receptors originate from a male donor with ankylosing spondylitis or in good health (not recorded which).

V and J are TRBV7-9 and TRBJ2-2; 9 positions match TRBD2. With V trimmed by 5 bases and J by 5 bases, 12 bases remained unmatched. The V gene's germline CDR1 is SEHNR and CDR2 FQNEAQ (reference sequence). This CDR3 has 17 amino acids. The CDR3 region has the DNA TGTGCCAGCAGCGCCGCCATAGCGGGAGCAGGAACCGGGGAGCTGTTTTTT. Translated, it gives CASSAAIAGAGTGELFF. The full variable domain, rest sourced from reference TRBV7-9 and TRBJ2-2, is DTGVSQNPRHKITKRGQNVTFRCDPISEHNRLYWYRQTLGQGPEFLTYFQNEAQLEKSRLLSDRFSAERPKGSFSTLEIQRTEQGDSAMYLCASSAAIAGAGTGELFFGEGSRLTVL.

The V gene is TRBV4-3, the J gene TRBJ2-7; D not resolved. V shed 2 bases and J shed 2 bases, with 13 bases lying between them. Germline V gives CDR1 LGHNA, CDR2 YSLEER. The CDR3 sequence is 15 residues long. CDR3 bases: TGCGCCAGCAGCCAACATGACGGGTCGACCTACGAGCAGTACTTC. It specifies CASSQHDGSTYEQYF.

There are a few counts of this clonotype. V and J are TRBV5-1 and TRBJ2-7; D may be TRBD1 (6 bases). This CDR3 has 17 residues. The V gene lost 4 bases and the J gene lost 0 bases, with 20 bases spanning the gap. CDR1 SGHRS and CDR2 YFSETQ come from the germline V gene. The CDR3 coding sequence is TGCGCCAGCAGCCCGACCACCGGACAGCGCTCCTCCTACGAGCAGTACTTC. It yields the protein CASSPTTGQRSSYEQYF.

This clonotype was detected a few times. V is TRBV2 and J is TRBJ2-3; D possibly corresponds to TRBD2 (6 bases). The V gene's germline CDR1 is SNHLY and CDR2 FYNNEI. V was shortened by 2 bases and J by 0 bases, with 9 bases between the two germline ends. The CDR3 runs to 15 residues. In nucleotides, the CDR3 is TGTGCCAGCAGTGAATTTGCGGGAAGCACAGATACGCAGTATTTT. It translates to CASSEFAGSTDTQYF. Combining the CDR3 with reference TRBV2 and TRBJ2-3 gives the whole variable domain EPEVTQTPSHQVTQMGQEVILRCVPISNHLYFYWYRQILGQKVEFLVSFYNNEISEKSEIFDDQFSVERPDGSNFTLKIRSTKLEDSAMYFCASSEFAGSTDTQYFGPGTRLTVL.

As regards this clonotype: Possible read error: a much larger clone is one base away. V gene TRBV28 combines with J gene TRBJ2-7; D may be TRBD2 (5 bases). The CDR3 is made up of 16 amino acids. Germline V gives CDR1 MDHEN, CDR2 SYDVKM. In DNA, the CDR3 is TGTGCCAGCAGTCCTATACCTAGCTCCCGACCCTACAAGCAGTACTTC. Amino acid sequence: CASSPIPSSRPYKQYF.

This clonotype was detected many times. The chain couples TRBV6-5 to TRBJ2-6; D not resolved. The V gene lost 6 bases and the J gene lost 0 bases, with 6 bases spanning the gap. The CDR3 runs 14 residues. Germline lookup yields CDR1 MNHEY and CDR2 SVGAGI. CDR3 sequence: CASSYNSGANVLTF. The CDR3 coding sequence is TGTGCCAGCAGCTACAACTCTGGGGCCAACGTCCTGACTTTC.

CDR3 sequence (DNA): TGTGCCAGCAGCGTAGACGACTCCAAGGAGACCCAGTACTTC. It encodes CASSVDDSKETQYF. The chain couples TRBV9 to TRBJ2-5, with D unresolved. The germline V gene has CDR1 SGDLS and CDR2 YYNGEE. This CDR3 is 14 amino acids long. V was trimmed by 0 bases and J by 5 bases, leaving 11 bases between them.

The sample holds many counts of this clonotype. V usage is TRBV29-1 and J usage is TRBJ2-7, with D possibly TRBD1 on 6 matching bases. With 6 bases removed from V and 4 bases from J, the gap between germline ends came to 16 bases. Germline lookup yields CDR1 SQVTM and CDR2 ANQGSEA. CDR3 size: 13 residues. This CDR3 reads CSVQQGVGYEQYF. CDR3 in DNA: TGCAGCGTGCAACAGGGTGTTGGGTACGAGCAGTACTTC.

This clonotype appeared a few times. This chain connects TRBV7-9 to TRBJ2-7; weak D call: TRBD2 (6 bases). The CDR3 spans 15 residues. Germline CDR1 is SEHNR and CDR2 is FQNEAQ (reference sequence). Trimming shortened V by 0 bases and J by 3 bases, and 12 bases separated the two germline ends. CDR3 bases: TGTGCCAGCAGCTTAGCGCGGGGCGGAGACTACGAGCAGTACTTC. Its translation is CASSLARGGDYEQYF.

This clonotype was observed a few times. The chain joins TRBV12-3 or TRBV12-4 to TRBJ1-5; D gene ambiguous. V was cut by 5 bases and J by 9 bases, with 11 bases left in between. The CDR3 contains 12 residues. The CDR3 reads CASSPGPVPQHF. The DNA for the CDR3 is TGTGCCAGCAGTCCTGGTCCTGTGCCCCAGCATTTT.

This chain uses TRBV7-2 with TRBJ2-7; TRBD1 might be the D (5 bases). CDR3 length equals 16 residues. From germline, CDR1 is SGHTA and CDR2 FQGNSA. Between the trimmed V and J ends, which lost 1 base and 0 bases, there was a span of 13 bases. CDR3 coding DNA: TGTGCCAGCAGCTTAGGGCGGACCGACAGCTCCTACGAGCAGTACTTC. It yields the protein CASSLGRTDSSYEQYF.

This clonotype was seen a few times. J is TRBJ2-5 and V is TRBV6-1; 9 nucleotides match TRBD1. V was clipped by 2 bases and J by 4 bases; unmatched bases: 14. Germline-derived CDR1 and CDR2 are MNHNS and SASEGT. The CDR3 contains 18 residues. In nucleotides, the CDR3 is TGTGCCAGCAGTGAACAAAGATCGGGACAGGGTATAGCAGAGACCCAGTACTTC. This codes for CASSEQRSGQGIAETQYF.

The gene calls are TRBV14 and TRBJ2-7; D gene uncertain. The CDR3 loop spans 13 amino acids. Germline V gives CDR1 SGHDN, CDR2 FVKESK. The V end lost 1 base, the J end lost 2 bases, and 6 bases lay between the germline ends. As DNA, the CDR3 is TGTGCCAGCAGCCAAGGCTTTGCCTACGAGCAGTACTTC. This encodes CASSQGFAYEQYF.

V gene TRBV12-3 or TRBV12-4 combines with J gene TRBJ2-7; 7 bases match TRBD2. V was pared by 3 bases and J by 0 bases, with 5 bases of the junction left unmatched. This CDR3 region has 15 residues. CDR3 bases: TGTGCCAGCAGTTTGGGGGGAGGGAGCTCCTACGAGCAGTACTTC. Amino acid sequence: CASSLGGGSSYEQYF.

CDR3 residues: CASSYGRTSGSVTSTDTQYF. The CDR3 DNA is TGTGCCAGCAGTTACGGGCGGACTAGCGGGAGTGTGACTAGCACAGATACGCAGTATTTT. The chain joins TRBV6-2 or TRBV6-3 to TRBJ2-3; 13 bases are shared with TRBD2. V lost 2 bases and J lost 0; bases outside the gene matches: 11. The germline CDR1 and CDR2 sequences are MNHEY and SVGEGT. The CDR3 contains 20 residues.

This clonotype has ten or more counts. The CDR3 region has the DNA TGTGCCAGCAGCTTAGTAGGGACAGGAGACTACGAGCAGTACTTC. Protein product: CASSLVGTGDYEQYF. V usage is TRBV7-9 and J usage is TRBJ2-7; 8 nucleotides line up with TRBD1. The CDR3 is made up of 15 amino acids. The ends lost 1 base at V and 3 bases at J; junction bases unmatched: 5. The germline CDR1 and CDR2 sequences are SEHNR and FQNEAQ (reference sequence).

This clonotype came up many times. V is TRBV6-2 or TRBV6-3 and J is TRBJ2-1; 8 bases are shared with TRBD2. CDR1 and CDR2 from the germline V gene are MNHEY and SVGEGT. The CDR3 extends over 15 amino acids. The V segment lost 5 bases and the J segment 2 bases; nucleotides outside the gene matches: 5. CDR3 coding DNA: TGTGCCAGCAGTCAGCGGGAGAGCCCCTACAATGAGCAGTTCTTC. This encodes CASSQRESPYNEQFF.

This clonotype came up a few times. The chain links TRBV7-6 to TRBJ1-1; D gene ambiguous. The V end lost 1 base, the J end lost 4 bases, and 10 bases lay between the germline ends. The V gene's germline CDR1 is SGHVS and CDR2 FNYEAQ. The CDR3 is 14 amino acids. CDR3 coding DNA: TGTGCCAGCAGCTTAGATGCCGAGGGCACTGAAGCTTTCTTT. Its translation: CASSLDAEGTEAFF.

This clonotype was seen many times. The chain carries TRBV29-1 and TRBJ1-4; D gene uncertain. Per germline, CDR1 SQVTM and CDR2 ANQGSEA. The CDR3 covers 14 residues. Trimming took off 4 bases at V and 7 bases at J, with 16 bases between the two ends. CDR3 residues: CSVAPEYESEKLFF. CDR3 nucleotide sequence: TGCAGCGTTGCCCCAGAGTATGAGAGTGAAAAACTGTTTTTT. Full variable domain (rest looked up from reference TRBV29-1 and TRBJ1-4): SAVISQKPSRDICQRGTSLTIQCQVDSQVTMMFWYRQQPGQSLTLIATANQGSEATYESGFVIDKFPISRPNLTFSTLTVSNMSPEDSSIYLCSVAPEYESEKLFFGSGTQLSVL.

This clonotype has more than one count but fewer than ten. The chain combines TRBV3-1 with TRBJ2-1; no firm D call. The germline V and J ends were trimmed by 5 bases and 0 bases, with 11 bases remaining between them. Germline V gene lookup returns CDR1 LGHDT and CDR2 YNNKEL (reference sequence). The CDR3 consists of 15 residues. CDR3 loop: CASSWRRYSYNEQFF. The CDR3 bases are TGTGCCAGCAGCTGGCGTAGATACTCCTACAATGAGCAGTTCTTC.

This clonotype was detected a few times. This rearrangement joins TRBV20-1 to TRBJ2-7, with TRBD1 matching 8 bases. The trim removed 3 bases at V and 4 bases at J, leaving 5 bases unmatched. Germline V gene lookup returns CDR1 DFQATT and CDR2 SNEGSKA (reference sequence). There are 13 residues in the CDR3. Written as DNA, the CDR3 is TGCAGTGCTAGGGACAGGGCCAAGTACGAGCAGTACTTC. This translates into CSARDRAKYEQYF.